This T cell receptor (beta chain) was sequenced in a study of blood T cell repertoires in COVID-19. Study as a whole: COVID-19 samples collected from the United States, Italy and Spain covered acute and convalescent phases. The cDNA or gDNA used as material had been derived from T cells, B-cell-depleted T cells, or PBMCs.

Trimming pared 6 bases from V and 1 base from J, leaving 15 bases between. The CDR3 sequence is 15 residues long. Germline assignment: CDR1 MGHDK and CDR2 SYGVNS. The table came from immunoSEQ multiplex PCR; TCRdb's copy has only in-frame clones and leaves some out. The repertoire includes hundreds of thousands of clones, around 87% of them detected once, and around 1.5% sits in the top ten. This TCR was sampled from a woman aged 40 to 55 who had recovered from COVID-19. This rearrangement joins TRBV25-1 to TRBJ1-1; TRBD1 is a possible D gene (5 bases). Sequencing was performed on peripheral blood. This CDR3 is CASRVSTGENTEAFF. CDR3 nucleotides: TGTGCCAGCAGGGTTAGTACAGGAGAGAACACTGAAGCTTTCTTT.